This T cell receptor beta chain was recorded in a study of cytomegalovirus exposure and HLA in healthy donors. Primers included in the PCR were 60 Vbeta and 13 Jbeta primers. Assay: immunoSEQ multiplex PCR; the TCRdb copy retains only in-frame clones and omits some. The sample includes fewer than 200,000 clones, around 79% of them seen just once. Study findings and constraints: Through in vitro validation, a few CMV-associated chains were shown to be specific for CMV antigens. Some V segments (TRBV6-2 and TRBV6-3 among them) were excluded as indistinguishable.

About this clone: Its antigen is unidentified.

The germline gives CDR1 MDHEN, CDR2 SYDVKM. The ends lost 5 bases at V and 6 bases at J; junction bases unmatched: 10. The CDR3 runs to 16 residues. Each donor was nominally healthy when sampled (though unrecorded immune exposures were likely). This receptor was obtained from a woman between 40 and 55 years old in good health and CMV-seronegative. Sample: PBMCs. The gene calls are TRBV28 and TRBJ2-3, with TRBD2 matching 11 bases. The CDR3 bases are TGTGCCAGCAGTCTTCTACTAGCGGGAGAACACGATACGCAGTATTTT. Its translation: CASSLLLAGEHDTQYF.